A single TCR beta chain is shown here with its context. Trimming at V came to 5 bases and at J to 6 bases, leaving 3 bases not matched to a gene. The germline V gene encodes CDR1 SGHAT and CDR2 FQNNGV. The CDR3 consists of 13 residues. These data belong to a study of cytomegalovirus exposure and HLA in healthy donors. Overall study context: For the approximately 360 genotyped donors, 75% to 90% fell within the Caucasian-associated ancestry cluster.

With 60 Vbeta and 13 Jbeta primers, the PCR was carried out. Method: immunoSEQ multiplex PCR; TCRdb's copy keeps in-frame clones and lacks some. The sample contains about 61,000 clones, roughly 90% of which appear only once. What was sequenced was PBMCs. This sequence joins TRBV11-2 and TRBJ2-7; 11 bases agree with TRBD1. The receptor was derived from a man aged 25 to 45 in good health and CMV-seropositive. CDR3 in amino acids: CASSGGTGGEQYF. CDR3 nucleotide sequence: TGTGCCAGCAGCGGTGGGACAGGGGGCGAGCAGTACTTC.